The clone carrying this TCR beta chain was counted between two and nine times. Unique molecular identifiers tagged the TCRbeta library. TCRdb fed the PCR reads into MiXCR, producing one record per CDR3 protein. The table shows 250,000 to 300,000 distinct CDR3 sequences, with 9.5% to 10% occurring only once. These data are taken from a study of T-cell reconstitution after alpha-beta-depleted transplantation in children. The CDR3 extends over 12 amino acids. The germline V and J ends were trimmed by 5 bases and 5 bases, with 10 bases remaining between them. The germline CDR1 and CDR2 sequences are DFQATT and SNEGSKA (reference sequence).

Sample: PBMCs from the stem cell graft donor, taken from the stem cell graft. This TCR derives from a human donor who donated a stem cell graft to a child with SCID. The chain uses TRBV20-1 and TRBJ2-1, with no clear D. The CDR3 sequence: CSAPDSNNEQFF. The CDR3 bases are TGCAGTGCTCCTGACTCAAACAATGAGCAGTTCTTC.